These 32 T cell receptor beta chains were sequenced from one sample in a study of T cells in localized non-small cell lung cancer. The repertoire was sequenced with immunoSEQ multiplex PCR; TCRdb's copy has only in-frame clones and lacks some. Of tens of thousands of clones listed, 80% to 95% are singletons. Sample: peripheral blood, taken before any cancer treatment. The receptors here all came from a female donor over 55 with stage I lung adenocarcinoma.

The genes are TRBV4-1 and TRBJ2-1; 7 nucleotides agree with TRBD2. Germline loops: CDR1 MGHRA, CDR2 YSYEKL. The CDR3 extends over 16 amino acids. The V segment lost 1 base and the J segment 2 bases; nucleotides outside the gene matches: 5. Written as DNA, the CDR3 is TGCGCCAGCAGCCAAGTGGGGGGAGGGGCCTACAATGAGCAGTTCTTC. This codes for CASSQVGGGAYNEQFF.

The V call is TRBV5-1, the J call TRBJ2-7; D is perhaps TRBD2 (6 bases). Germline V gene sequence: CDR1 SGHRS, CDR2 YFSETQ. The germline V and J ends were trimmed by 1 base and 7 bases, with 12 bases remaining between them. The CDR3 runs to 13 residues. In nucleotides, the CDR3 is TGCGCCAGCAGCTTGCGGGAGTTCCGGGAGCAGTACTTC. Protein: CASSLREFREQYF.

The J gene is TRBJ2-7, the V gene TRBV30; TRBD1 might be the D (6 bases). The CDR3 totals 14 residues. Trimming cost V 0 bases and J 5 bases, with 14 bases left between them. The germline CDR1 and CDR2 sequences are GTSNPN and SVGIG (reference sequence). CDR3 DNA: TGTGCCTGGAGTGTACAGGGATCGCAGAACGAGCAGTACTTC. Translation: CAWSVQGSQNEQYF.

CDR3 region: CASTFSGTTAYEQYF. CDR3 coding DNA: TGTGCCAGCACCTTTTCCGGGACGACGGCCTACGAGCAGTACTTC. The chain has TRBV6-5 and TRBJ2-7, with D perhaps assigned TRBD1 or TRBD2 (5 bases each). This CDR3 has 15 amino acids. The V end lost 7 bases, the J end lost 2 bases, and 18 bases lay between the germline ends. Germline V lookup: CDR1 MNHEY, CDR2 SVGAGI.

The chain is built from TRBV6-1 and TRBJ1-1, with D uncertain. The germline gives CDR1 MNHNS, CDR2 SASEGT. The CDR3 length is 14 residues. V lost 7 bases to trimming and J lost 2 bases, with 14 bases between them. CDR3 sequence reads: CASIRGVKNTEAFF. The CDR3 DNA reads TGTGCCAGCATCCGAGGCGTAAAAAACACTGAAGCTTTCTTT.

The CDR3 sequence is CASSLRTGGYTEAFF. CDR3 nucleotides: TGTGCCAGCAGTCTACGTACCGGGGGGTACACTGAAGCTTTCTTT. The V call is TRBV6-1, the J call TRBJ1-1; possible D gene TRBD1, 5 bases. The V gene's germline CDR1 is MNHNS and CDR2 SASEGT. V was cut by 5 bases and J by 3 bases, with 16 bases left in between. The CDR3 has 15 residues.

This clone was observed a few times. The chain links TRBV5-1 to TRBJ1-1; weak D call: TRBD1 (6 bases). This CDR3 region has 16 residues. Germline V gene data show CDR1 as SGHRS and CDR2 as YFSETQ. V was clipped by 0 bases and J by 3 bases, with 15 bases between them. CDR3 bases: TGCGCCAGCAGCTTGGACGGGACACGCTCCTACACTGAAGCTTTCTTT. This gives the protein CASSLDGTRSYTEAFF.

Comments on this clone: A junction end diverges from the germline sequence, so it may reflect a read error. CDR3 nucleotide sequence: TGCGCCAGCAGATTGGGGGCAGGTTCCTACAATGAGCAGTTCTTC. Translating gives CASRLGAGSYNEQFF. V is TRBV5-1 and J is TRBJ2-1; D is possibly TRBD1 (6 bases). Germline V gene lookup returns CDR1 SGHRS and CDR2 YFSETQ. The CDR3 is 15 amino acids. Drawing the rest from reference TRBV5-1 and TRBJ2-1, the complete variable domain is KAGVTQTPRYLIKTRGQQVTLSCSPISGHRSVSWYQQTPGQGLQFLFEYFSETQRNKGNFPGRFSGRQFSNSRSEMNVSTLELGDSALYLCASRLGAGSYNEQFFGPGTRLTVL.

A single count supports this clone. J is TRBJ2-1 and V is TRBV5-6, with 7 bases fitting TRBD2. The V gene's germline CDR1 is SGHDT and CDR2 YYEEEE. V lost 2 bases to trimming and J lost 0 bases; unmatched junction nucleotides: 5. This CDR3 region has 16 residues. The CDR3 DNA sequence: TGTGCCAGCAGCTTAAGAGCGGGGATCTCCTACAATGAGCAGTTCTTC. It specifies CASSLRAGISYNEQFF.

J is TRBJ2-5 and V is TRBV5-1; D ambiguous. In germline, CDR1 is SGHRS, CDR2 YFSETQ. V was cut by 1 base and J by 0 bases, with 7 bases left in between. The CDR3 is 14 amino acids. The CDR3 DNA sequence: TGCGCCAGCAGCTTGTTAGGGAACCAAGAGACCCAGTACTTC. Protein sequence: CASSLLGNQETQYF.

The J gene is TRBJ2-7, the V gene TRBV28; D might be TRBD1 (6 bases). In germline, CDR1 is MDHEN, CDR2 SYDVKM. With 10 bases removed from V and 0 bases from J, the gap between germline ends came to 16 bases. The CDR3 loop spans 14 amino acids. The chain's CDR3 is CAIAGTMGSYEQYF. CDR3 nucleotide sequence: TGTGCCATTGCCGGGACAATGGGCTCCTACGAGCAGTACTTC.

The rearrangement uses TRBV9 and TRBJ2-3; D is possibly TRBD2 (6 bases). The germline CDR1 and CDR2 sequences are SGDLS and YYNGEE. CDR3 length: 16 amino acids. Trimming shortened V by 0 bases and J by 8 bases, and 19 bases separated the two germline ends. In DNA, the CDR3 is TGTGCCAGCAGCGTAGGGCGGGGCGCCGGGTTGGGTACGCAGTATTTT. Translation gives CASSVGRGAGLGTQYF.

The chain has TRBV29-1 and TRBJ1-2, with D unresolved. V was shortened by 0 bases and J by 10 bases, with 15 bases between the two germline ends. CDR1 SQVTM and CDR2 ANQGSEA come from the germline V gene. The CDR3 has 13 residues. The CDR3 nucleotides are TGCAGCGTTGAAGAGCAGTTGGCAGGATTCTACACCTTC. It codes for CSVEEQLAGFYTF. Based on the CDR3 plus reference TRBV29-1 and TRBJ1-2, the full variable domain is SAVISQKPSRDICQRGTSLTIQCQVDSQVTMMFWYRQQPGQSLTLIATANQGSEATYESGFVIDKFPISRPNLTFSTLTVSNMSPEDSSIYLCSVEEQLAGFYTFGSGTRLTVV.

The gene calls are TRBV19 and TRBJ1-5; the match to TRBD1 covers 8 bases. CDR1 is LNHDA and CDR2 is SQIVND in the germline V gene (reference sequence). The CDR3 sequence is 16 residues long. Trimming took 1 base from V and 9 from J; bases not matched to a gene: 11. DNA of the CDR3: TGTGCCAGTAGTATAGCTAGGACAGGGTTTTTGGGGCCCCAGCATTTT. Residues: CASSIARTGFLGPQHF.

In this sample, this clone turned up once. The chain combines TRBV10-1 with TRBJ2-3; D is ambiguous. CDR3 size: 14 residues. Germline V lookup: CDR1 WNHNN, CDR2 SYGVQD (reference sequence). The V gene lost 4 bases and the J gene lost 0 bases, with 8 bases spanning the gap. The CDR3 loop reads CASSGPISTDTQYF. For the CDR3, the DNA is TGCGCCAGCAGTGGGCCAATTAGCACAGATACGCAGTATTTT.

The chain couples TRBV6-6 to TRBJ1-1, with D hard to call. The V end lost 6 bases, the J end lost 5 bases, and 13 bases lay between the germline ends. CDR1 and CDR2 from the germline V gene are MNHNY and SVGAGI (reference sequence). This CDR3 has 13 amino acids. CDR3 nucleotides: TGTGCCAGCAGCCCCGCTGCCGGGACTGAAGCTTTCTTT. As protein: CASSPAAGTEAFF.

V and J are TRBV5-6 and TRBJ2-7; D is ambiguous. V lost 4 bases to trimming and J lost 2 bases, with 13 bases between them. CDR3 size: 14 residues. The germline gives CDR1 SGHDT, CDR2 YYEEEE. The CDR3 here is CASSPRGKTYEQYF. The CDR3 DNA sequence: TGTGCCAGCAGCCCACGTGGCAAAACCTACGAGCAGTACTTC.

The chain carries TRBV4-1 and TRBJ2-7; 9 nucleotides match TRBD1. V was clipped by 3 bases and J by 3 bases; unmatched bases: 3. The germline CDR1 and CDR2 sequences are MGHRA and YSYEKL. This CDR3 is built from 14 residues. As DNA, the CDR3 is TGCGCCAGCAGCCAGGGACAGGGAGTCTACGAGCAGTACTTC. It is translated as CASSQGQGVYEQYF.

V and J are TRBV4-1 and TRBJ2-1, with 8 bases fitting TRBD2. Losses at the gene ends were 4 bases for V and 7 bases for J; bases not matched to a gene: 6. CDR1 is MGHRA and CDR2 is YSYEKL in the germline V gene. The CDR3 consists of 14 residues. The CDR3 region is CASSLGGVVNEQFF. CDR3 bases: TGCGCCAGCAGCCTCGGGGGGGTAGTTAATGAGCAGTTCTTC.

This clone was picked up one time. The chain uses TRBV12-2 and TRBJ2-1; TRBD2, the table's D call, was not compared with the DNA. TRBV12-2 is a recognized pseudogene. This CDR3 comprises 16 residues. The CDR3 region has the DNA TGTGCAAGTCCCTACGGGGTTGGGAGCTCCTACAATGAGCAGTTCTTC. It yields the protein CASPYGVGSSYNEQFF.

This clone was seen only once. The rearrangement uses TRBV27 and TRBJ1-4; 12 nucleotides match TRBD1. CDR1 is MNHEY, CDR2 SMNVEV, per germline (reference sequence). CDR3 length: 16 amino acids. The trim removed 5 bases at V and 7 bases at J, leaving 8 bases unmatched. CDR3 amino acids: CASSRDRGQSGEKLFF. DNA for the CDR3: TGTGCCAGCAGTAGGGACAGGGGGCAAAGTGGTGAAAAACTGTTTTTT.

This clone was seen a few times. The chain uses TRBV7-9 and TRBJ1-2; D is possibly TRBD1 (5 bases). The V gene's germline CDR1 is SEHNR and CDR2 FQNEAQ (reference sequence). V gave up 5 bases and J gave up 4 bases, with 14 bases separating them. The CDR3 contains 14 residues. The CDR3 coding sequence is TGTGCCAGCAGCCCGAGGGAGGGGACCTATGGCTACACCTTC. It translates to CASSPREGTYGYTF.

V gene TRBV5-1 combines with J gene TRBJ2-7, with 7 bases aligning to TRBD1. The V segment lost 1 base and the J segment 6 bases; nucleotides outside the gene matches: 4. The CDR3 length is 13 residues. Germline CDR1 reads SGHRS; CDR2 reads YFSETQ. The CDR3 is CASSLKGAGEQYF. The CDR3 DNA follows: TGCGCCAGCAGCTTGAAGGGGGCCGGCGAGCAGTACTTC.

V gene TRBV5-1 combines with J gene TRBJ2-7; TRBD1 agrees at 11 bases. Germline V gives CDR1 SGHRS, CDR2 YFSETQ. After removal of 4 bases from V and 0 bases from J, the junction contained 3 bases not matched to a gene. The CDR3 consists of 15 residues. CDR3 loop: CASSQGTGGSYEQYF. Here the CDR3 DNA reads TGCGCCAGCAGCCAGGGGACAGGGGGCTCCTACGAGCAGTACTTC. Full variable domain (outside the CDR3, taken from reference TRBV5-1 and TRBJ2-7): KAGVTQTPRYLIKTRGQQVTLSCSPISGHRSVSWYQQTPGQGLQFLFEYFSETQRNKGNFPGRFSGRQFSNSRSEMNVSTLELGDSALYLCASSQGTGGSYEQYFGPGTRLTVT.

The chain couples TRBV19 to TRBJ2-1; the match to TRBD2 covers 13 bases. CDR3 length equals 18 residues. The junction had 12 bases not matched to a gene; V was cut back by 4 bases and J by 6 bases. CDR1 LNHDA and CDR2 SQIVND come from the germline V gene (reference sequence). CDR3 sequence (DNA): TGTGCCAGTAGTAAAAGGACTAGCGGGGGTCCCTGGGGCAATGAGCAGTTCTTC. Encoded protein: CASSKRTSGGPWGNEQFF.

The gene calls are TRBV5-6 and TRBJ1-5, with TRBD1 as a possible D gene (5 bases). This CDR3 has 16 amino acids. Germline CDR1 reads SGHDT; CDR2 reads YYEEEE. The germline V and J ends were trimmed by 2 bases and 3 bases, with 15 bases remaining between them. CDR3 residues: CASSLRGDRINQPQHF. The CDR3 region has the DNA TGTGCCAGCAGCTTACGCGGAGACAGAATCAATCAGCCCCAGCATTTT.

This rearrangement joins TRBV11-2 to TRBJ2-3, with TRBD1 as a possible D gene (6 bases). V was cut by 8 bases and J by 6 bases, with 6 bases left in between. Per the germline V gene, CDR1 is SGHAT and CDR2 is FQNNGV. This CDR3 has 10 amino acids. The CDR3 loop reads CASGQDTQYF. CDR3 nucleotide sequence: TGTGCCAGCGGACAGGATACGCAGTATTTT.

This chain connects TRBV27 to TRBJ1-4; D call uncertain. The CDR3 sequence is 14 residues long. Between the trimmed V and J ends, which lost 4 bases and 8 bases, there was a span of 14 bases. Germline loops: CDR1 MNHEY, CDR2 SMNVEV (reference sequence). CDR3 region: CASSSLSVGEKLFF. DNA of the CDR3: TGTGCCAGCAGTTCCCTTTCTGTGGGGGAAAAACTGTTTTTT.

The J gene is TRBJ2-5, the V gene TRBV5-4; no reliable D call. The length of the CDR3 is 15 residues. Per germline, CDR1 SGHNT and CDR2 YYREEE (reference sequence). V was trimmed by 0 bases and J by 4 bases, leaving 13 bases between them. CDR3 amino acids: CASSLALASRETQYF. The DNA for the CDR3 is TGTGCCAGCAGCTTGGCGCTCGCCAGCCGAGAGACCCAGTACTTC. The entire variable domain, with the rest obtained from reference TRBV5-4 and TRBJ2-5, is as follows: ETGVTQSPTHLIKTRGQQVTLRCSSQSGHNTVSWYQQALGQGPQFIFQYYREEENGRGNFPPRFSGLQFPNYSSELNVNALELDDSALYLCASSLALASRETQYFGPGTRLLVL.

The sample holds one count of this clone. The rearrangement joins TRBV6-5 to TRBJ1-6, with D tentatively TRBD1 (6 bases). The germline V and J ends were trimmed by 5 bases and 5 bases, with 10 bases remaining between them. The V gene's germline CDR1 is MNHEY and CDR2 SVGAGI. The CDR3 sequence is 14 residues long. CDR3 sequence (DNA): TGTGCCAGCAGTCGGGACACCAATAATTCACCCCTCCACTTT. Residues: CASSRDTNNSPLHF.

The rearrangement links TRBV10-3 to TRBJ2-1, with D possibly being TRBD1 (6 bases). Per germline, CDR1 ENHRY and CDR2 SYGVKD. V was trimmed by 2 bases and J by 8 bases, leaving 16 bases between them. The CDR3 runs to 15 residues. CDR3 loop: CAISEGQSSSHEQFF. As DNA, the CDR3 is TGTGCCATCAGTGAGGGACAGTCTTCTTCGCATGAGCAGTTCTTC.

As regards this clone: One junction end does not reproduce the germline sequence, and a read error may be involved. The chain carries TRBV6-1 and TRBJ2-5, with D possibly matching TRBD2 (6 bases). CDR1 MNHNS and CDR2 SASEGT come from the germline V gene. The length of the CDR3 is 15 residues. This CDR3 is CASIEGRAGTETQYF. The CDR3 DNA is TGTGCCAGCATTGAAGGAAGGGCGGGGACAGAGACCCAGTACTTC.